This T cell receptor (beta chain) was recorded in a study of radiotherapy plus CTLA-4 blockade in lung cancer. Enrolled patients, whose metastatic non-small-cell lung cancer was chemo-refractory, received focal radiation plus CTLA-4 blockade with ipilimumab. The CDR3 extends over 15 amino acids. The V and J ends lost 3 bases and 0 bases respectively, with 9 bases between them. Looked up from germline, CDR1 is KGHSH and CDR2 is LQKENI. This table comes from immunoSEQ multiplex PCR, and its TCRdb copy is limited to in-frame clones, with some not included. The sample lists 70,000 to 100,000 clones; approximately 84% were seen once.

The sequence was collected from a human donor with non-small cell lung cancer who had a partial response to radiotherapy plus ipilimumab. The sample in question was peripheral blood, obtained from a patient treated with radiotherapy plus ipilimumab. This rearrangement joins TRBV18 to TRBJ1-5; D is unresolved. CDR3 region: CASSPKDSSNQPQHF. CDR3 coding DNA: TGTGCCAGCTCACCCAAAGACTCTAGCAATCAGCCCCAGCATTTT.